The 2 T cell receptor beta chains below all came from one sample that was sequenced in a study of T cell responses to AZD1222 COVID-19 vaccine. Here immunoSEQ multiplex PCR was the method, and the copy in TCRdb shows in-frame clones only, minus some. Seen here are more than 150,000 clones, roughly 92% observed once, and the top ten hold 1.6%. Sequenced here: peripheral blood, sampled 28 days after the second AZD1222 dose. These receptors came from an adult who received the AZD1222 COVID-19 vaccine.

The gene calls are TRBV9 and TRBJ1-6; no clear D. This CDR3 has 15 amino acids. CDR1 and CDR2 (germline): SGDLS, YYNGEE. V was clipped by 0 bases and J by 0 bases, with 4 bases between them. CDR3 nucleotides: TGTGCCAGCAGCGTAGTTGGCTCCTATAATTCACCCCTCCACTTT. As protein: CASSVVGSYNSPLHF.

J is TRBJ2-3 and V is TRBV19; D gene uncertain. The germline V gene encodes CDR1 LNHDA and CDR2 SQIVND (reference sequence). This CDR3 contains 14 residues. V was trimmed by 3 bases and J by 0 bases, leaving 7 bases between them. The DNA of the CDR3 is TGTGCCAGTAGTATCGGACGAAGCACAGATACGCAGTATTTT. It yields the protein CASSIGRSTDTQYF.